The rows below give T cell receptor beta chains drawn from one sample of a study of cytomegalovirus exposure and HLA in healthy donors. The repertoire was sequenced with immunoSEQ multiplex PCR; TCRdb's copy has only in-frame clones and lacks some. The sample data list 150,000 to 200,000 clones. Specimen: PBMCs. The receptors here all came from a woman younger than 30 in good health and CMV-seropositive. The CDR3 runs from the conserved cysteine through the conserved F or W. Fields, in order: J gene, V gene, D gene, CDR3 protein, CDR3 DNA. A D gene is named only where the DNA matches it firmly.

j_call: TRBJ1-4
v_call: TRBV19
d_call: TRBD1
cdr3_aa: CASSLEGQGARKLFF
cdr3_nt: TGTGCCAGTAGTTTGGAGGGACAGGGGGCGCGAAAACTGTTTTTT

j_call: TRBJ2-3
v_call: TRBV7-9
d_call: NA
cdr3_aa: CASSLVSSTDTQYF
cdr3_nt: TGTGCCAGCAGCTTAGTCTCCAGTACAGATACGCAGTATTTT

j_call: TRBJ1-5
v_call: TRBV10-3
d_call: NA
cdr3_aa: CAISDQGQPQHF
cdr3_nt: TGTGCCATCAGTGATCAGGGTCAGCCCCAGCATTTT

j_call: TRBJ2-7
v_call: TRBV7-6
d_call: NA
cdr3_aa: CASSLAAGAENEQYF
cdr3_nt: TGTGCCAGCAGCTTAGCGGCAGGGGCAGAAAACGAGCAGTACTTC

j_call: TRBJ2-1
v_call: TRBV5-5
d_call: NA
cdr3_aa: CASSSDVRPSQFF
cdr3_nt: TGTGCCAGCAGTTCCGACGTGCGGCCGTCGCAGTTCTTC

j_call: TRBJ1-2
v_call: TRBV18
d_call: NA
cdr3_aa: CASSQPRDTTNYGYTF
cdr3_nt: TGTGCCAGCTCACAACCTAGGGACACAACTAACTATGGCTACACCTTC

j_call: TRBJ1-6
v_call: TRBV12-5
d_call: NA
cdr3_aa: CASGPRTGSGSPLHF
cdr3_nt: TGTGCTAGTGGTCCTCGAACAGGGTCAGGATCACCCCTCCACTTT

j_call: TRBJ2-1
v_call: TRBV18
d_call: NA
cdr3_aa: CASSPRDEQFF
cdr3_nt: TGTGCCAGCTCACCCCGGGATGAGCAGTTCTTC

j_call: TRBJ2-5
v_call: TRBV7-6
d_call: TRBD2
cdr3_aa: CASSPRVAGAGETQYF
cdr3_nt: TGTGCCAGCAGCCCGAGGGTAGCGGGGGCGGGTGAGACCCAGTACTTC

j_call: TRBJ1-2
v_call: TRBV6-5
d_call: NA
cdr3_aa: CASSYTDRRRGGYTF
cdr3_nt: TGTGCCAGCAGTTACACTGACAGGAGAAGAGGGGGCTACACCTTC

j_call: TRBJ1-4
v_call: TRBV7-2
d_call: NA
cdr3_aa: CASSLAQGWAEKLFF
cdr3_nt: TGTGCCAGCAGCTTAGCGCAGGGTTGGGCTGAAAAACTGTTTTTT

j_call: TRBJ2-2
v_call: TRBV11-3
d_call: TRBD2
cdr3_aa: CASSLSGGRTGELFF
cdr3_nt: TGTGCCAGCAGCTTATCCGGCGGGAGAACCGGGGAGCTGTTTTTT

j_call: TRBJ1-4
v_call: TRBV7-9
d_call: NA
cdr3_aa: CASSPSSTNEKLFF
cdr3_nt: TGTGCCAGCAGCCCCAGTTCAACTAATGAAAAACTGTTTTTT

j_call: TRBJ2-2
v_call: TRBV5-3
d_call: TRBD1
cdr3_aa: CARSFSRGGRGTGELFF
cdr3_nt: TGTGCCAGAAGCTTTTCCCGAGGGGGCAGGGGCACCGGGGAGCTGTTTTTT

j_call: TRBJ1-5
v_call: TRBV19
d_call: NA
cdr3_aa: CASSIAGGNQPQHF
cdr3_nt: TGTGCCAGTAGTATCGCCGGGGGTAATCAGCCCCAGCATTTT

j_call: TRBJ2-1
v_call: TRBV7-9
d_call: TRBD2
cdr3_aa: CASSSWLASGDEQFF
cdr3_nt: TGTGCCAGCAGCTCTTGGCTAGCTAGCGGGGATGAGCAGTTCTTC

j_call: TRBJ2-7
v_call: TRBV5-1
d_call: TRBD2
cdr3_aa: CASSPGGLGYEQYF
cdr3_nt: TGCGCCAGCAGCCCGGGGGGACTGGGCTACGAGCAGTACTTC

j_call: TRBJ1-3
v_call: TRBV5-1
d_call: TRBD1
cdr3_aa: CASSLGPGTEISIYF
cdr3_nt: TGCGCCAGCAGTCTGGGTCCCGGGACAGAAATCTCCATATATTTT

j_call: TRBJ1-6
v_call: TRBV2
d_call: NA
cdr3_aa: CASSERTPAYNSPLHF
cdr3_nt: TGTGCCAGCAGTGAGAGGACACCAGCCTATAATTCACCCCTCCACTTT

j_call: TRBJ2-1
v_call: TRBV7-2
d_call: NA
cdr3_aa: CASSPRRAVSYNEQFF
cdr3_nt: TGTGCCAGCAGCCCCAGGCGGGCGGTATCCTACAATGAGCAGTTCTTC

j_call: TRBJ1-2
v_call: TRBV27
d_call: NA
cdr3_aa: CASSLGQGTNYGYTF
cdr3_nt: TGTGCCAGCAGTTTAGGGCAGGGCACTAACTATGGCTACACCTTC

j_call: TRBJ2-5
v_call: TRBV5-1
d_call: TRBD1
cdr3_aa: CASSLVQRTGGQETQYF
cdr3_nt: TGCGCCAGCAGCTTGGTACAAAGGACAGGGGGACAAGAGACCCAGTACTTC

j_call: TRBJ2-1
v_call: TRBV2
d_call: TRBD2
cdr3_aa: CASSGAGSSYNEQFF
cdr3_nt: TGTGCCAGCAGCGGAGCGGGGAGCTCCTACAATGAGCAGTTCTTC

j_call: TRBJ2-5
v_call: TRBV2
d_call: NA
cdr3_aa: CATETQYF
cdr3_nt: TGTGCCACTGAGACCCAGTACTTC

j_call: TRBJ1-2
v_call: TRBV30
d_call: NA
cdr3_aa: CAWSGGGSYGYTF
cdr3_nt: TGTGCCTGGAGTGGAGGAGGAAGCTATGGCTACACCTTC

j_call: TRBJ1-1
v_call: TRBV7-9
d_call: TRBD1
cdr3_aa: CASSSRTGNTEAFF
cdr3_nt: TGTGCCAGCAGCTCTCGGACAGGAAACACTGAAGCTTTCTTT